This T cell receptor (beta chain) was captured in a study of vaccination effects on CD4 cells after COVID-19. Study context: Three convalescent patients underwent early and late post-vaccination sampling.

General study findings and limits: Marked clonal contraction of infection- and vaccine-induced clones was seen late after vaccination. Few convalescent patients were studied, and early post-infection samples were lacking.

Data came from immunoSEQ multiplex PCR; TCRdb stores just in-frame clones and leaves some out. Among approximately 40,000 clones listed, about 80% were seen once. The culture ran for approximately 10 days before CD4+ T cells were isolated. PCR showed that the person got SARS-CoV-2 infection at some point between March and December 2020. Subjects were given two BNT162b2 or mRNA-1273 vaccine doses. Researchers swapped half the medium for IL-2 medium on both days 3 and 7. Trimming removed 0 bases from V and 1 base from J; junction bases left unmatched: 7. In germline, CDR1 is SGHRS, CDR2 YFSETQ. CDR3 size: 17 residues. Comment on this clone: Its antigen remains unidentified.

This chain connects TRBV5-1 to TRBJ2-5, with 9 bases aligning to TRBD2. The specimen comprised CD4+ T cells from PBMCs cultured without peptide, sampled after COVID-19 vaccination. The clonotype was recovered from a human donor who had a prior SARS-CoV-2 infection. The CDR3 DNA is TGCGCCAGCAGCTTGGCTGCTAGCGGGGCCCTCCAAGAGACCCAGTACTTC. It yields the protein CASSLAASGALQETQYF.